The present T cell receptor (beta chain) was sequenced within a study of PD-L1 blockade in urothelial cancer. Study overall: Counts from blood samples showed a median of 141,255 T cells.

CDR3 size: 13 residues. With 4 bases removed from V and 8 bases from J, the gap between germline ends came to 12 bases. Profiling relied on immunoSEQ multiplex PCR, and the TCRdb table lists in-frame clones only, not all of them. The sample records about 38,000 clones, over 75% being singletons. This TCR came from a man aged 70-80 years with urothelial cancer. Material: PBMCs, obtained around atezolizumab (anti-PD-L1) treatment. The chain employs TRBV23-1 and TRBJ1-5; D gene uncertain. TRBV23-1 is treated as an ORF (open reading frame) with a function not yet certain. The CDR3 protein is CASSLRNVEPQHF. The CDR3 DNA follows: TGCGCCAGCAGTCTCCGCAACGTAGAGCCCCAGCATTTT.